These 18 T cell receptor beta chains originate from one sample sequenced in a study of OX40 agonist ivuxolimab in advanced cancers. Using immunoSEQ multiplex PCR, the repertoire was profiled, and TCRdb retains in-frame clones only, with some absent. The table includes about 70,000 clones, approximately 81% detected once. The sample here was CD4+ or CD8+ T cells sorted from blood, taken in a trial of the OX40 agonist ivuxolimab. The receptors originated from an adult with an advanced solid tumor such as melanoma, head and neck, liver or kidney cancer.

This sequence joins TRBV4-3 and TRBJ2-3; TRBD1 aligns across 7 bases. The CDR3 spans 14 residues. Germline CDR1 is LGHNA and CDR2 is YSLEER. Trimming removed 4 bases from V and 2 bases from J; junction bases left unmatched: 3. The CDR3 region has the DNA TGCGCCAGCAGCCGGGACAGCCTCACAGATACGCAGTATTTT. The encoded protein is CASSRDSLTDTQYF.

This rearrangement joins TRBV5-1 to TRBJ2-3; D may be TRBD2 (5 bases). V was clipped by 5 bases and J by 5 bases, with 18 bases between them. This CDR3 spans 15 amino acids. Germline assignment: CDR1 SGHRS and CDR2 YFSETQ. In DNA form, the CDR3 reads TGCGCCAGCAGGGCGAGGGCCCAAGCCGGAGATACGCAGTATTTT. Protein product: CASRARAQAGDTQYF. Full variable domain (rest looked up from reference TRBV5-1 and TRBJ2-3): KAGVTQTPRYLIKTRGQQVTLSCSPISGHRSVSWYQQTPGQGLQFLFEYFSETQRNKGNFPGRFSGRQFSNSRSEMNVSTLELGDSALYLCASRARAQAGDTQYFGPGTRLTVL.

This chain connects TRBV21-1 to TRBJ2-7; the table's D call, TRBD1, was not checked against the DNA. TRBV21-1 is marked as a pseudogene. The CDR3 runs to 14 residues. The DNA for the CDR3 is TGTGCCAGGAGTTTGGCAGGTCCCCCCTACGAGCAGTACTTC. This codes for CARSLAGPPYEQYF.

V usage is TRBV19 and J usage is TRBJ2-2, with D uncertain. The CDR3 runs to 14 residues. In germline, CDR1 is LNHDA, CDR2 SQIVND (reference sequence). Trimming removed 5 bases from V and 5 bases from J, with 12 bases in between. CDR3 sequence: CASSGLGGTGELFF. DNA of the CDR3: TGTGCCAGTAGTGGCCTGGGTGGGACCGGGGAGCTGTTTTTT.

The rearrangement joins TRBV7-9 to TRBJ2-5; 14 bases map to TRBD2. Germline V lookup: CDR1 SEHNR, CDR2 FQNEAQ (reference sequence). The junction had 10 bases not matched to a gene; V was cut back by 5 bases and J by 5 bases. This CDR3 is built from 17 residues. The CDR3 sequence is CASSGLAGGEIRETQYF. The CDR3, as DNA: TGTGCCAGCAGCGGACTAGCGGGGGGAGAGATTCGCGAGACCCAGTACTTC. The full variable domain, rest sourced from reference TRBV7-9 and TRBJ2-5, is DTGVSQNPRHKITKRGQNVTFRCDPISEHNRLYWYRQTLGQGPEFLTYFQNEAQLEKSRLLSDRFSAERPKGSFSTLEIQRTEQGDSAMYLCASSGLAGGEIRETQYFGPGTRLLVL.

About this clone itself: The same CDR3 also results from other DNA sequences found in this sample. The CDR3 DNA is TGTGCCAGCAGTTACAGGGACAGGGGTTACGAGCAGTACTTC. This encodes CASSYRDRGYEQYF. V is TRBV6-5 and J is TRBJ2-7; 10 bases fit TRBD1. J gave up 4 bases and V 2 bases, and 2 bases lay outside the gene matches. The CDR3 loop spans 14 amino acids. Germline loops: CDR1 MNHEY, CDR2 SVGAGI.

This chain joins TRBV2 and TRBJ2-1, with 8 bases that match TRBD1. This CDR3 is built from 14 residues. V was pared by 8 bases and J by 4 bases, with 7 bases of the junction left unmatched. Per germline, CDR1 SNHLY and CDR2 FYNNEI. The CDR3 region has the DNA TGTGCCAGCTTGTACAGGGGGATTTACAATGAGCAGTTCTTC. Translating gives CASLYRGIYNEQFF.

This sequence joins TRBV2 and TRBJ2-7; D remains unclear. CDR1 SNHLY and CDR2 FYNNEI come from the germline V gene. The germline V and J ends were trimmed by 6 bases and 1 base, with 10 bases remaining between them. The CDR3 totals 13 residues. CDR3 amino acids: CASRNDWSYEQYF. CDR3 DNA: TGTGCCAGCAGGAATGATTGGTCCTACGAGCAGTACTTC.

The CDR3 coding sequence is TGTGCCAGCAGCCGGGCTTACGGGGCCAACGTCCTGACTTTC. This encodes CASSRAYGANVLTF. The rearrangement uses TRBV5-6 and TRBJ2-6; the D is unclear. Germline values: CDR1 SGHDT, CDR2 YYEEEE. V was pared by 4 bases and J by 4 bases, with 9 bases between. The CDR3 totals 14 residues.

The V call is TRBV19, the J call TRBJ1-5; 9 nucleotides agree with TRBD1. Losses at the gene ends were 1 base for V and 7 bases for J; bases not matched to a gene: 11. This CDR3 has 17 residues. CDR1 is LNHDA and CDR2 is SQIVND in the germline V gene (reference sequence). CDR3 in DNA: TGTGCCAGTAGTATAGCGGGGGCCGGGACAGGGTGGCAGCCCCAGCATTTT. This encodes CASSIAGAGTGWQPQHF.

This clone was recorded a few times. The V and J genes are TRBV30 and TRBJ1-1; D not certain. Germline V gene sequence: CDR1 GTSNPN, CDR2 SVGIG (reference sequence). Trimming cost V 2 bases and J 11 bases, with 9 bases left between them. The CDR3 consists of 10 residues. The CDR3 sequence: CAWSHSGAFF. The CDR3 DNA follows: TGTGCCTGGAGTCACAGCGGGGCTTTCTTT. The whole variable domain, remainder taken from reference TRBV30 and TRBJ1-1, is SQTIHQWPATLVQPVGSPLSLECTVEGTSNPNLYWYRQAAGRGLQLLFYSVGIGQISSEVPQNLSASRPQDRQFILSSKKLLLSDSGFYLCAWSHSGAFFGQGTRLTVV.

The rearrangement joins TRBV2 to TRBJ2-7; D gene uncertain. Germline CDR1 reads SNHLY; CDR2 reads FYNNEI. CDR3 length: 18 residues. Trimming left V 4 bases short and J 2 bases short, with 24 bases between. The CDR3 DNA follows: TGTGCCAGCAGTGTTATCCGCTTCCAACCTGGTACCACCTACGAGCAGTACTTC. Its protein product is CASSVIRFQPGTTYEQYF.

This clone was detected only once. The rearrangement uses TRBV7-2 and TRBJ1-1; the D gene is possibly TRBD1 (5 bases). CDR3 length: 15 residues. Looked up from germline, CDR1 is SGHTA and CDR2 is FQGNSA. With 6 bases removed from V and 0 bases from J, the gap between germline ends came to 14 bases. DNA of the CDR3: TGTGCCAGCAGTCTTAGGGGCAGTATGAACACTGAAGCTTTCTTT. Translating it yields CASSLRGSMNTEAFF.

This sequence joins TRBV7-9 and TRBJ2-1; D gene ambiguous. V was trimmed by 5 bases and J by 6 bases, leaving 8 bases between them. CDR1 SEHNR and CDR2 FQNEAQ come from the germline V gene (reference sequence). The CDR3 contains 12 residues. CDR3 sequence: CASSPPGNEQFF. The DNA of the CDR3 is TGTGCCAGCAGCCCCCCCGGCAATGAGCAGTTCTTC.

The chain links TRBV4-2 to TRBJ2-7; D may be TRBD1 or TRBD2 (5 bases each). V was cut by 0 bases and J by 4 bases, with 10 bases left in between. This CDR3 comprises 14 residues. Germline CDR1 LGHNA, CDR2 YNFKEQ. The CDR3, as DNA: TGTGCCAGCAGCCAAGATTTGGGGGTTTACGAGCAGTACTTC. This translates into CASSQDLGVYEQYF.

The chain uses TRBV9 and TRBJ1-2; D not resolved. V lost 0 bases to trimming and J lost 1 base, with 4 bases between them. This CDR3 contains 13 residues. Germline values: CDR1 SGDLS, CDR2 YYNGEE. The CDR3, as DNA: TGTGCCAGCAGCGTAGGAAGTAACTATGGCTACACCTTC. Translated: CASSVGSNYGYTF.

The J gene is TRBJ1-5, the V gene TRBV19; TRBD1 agrees at 8 bases. The germline gives CDR1 LNHDA, CDR2 SQIVND (reference sequence). With 5 bases clipped from V and 3 bases from J, the junction kept 6 bases outside the gene matches. The CDR3 contains 15 residues. The CDR3 bases are TGTGCCAGTAGTCTCCGGACAGGGATCAATCAGCCCCAGCATTTT. Protein sequence: CASSLRTGINQPQHF.

The chain couples TRBV7-9 to TRBJ2-5, with D perhaps assigned TRBD1 or TRBD2 (6 bases each). The J call may be incorrect, as the DNA end agrees better with TRBJ2-7. This CDR3 comprises 16 residues. The germline CDR1 and CDR2 sequences are SEHNR and FQNEAQ (reference sequence). CDR3 bases: TGTGCCAGCAGCTCGACCGGGGGCCTTGGACCCTACGAGCAGTACTTC. It yields the protein CASSSTGGLGPYEQYF.